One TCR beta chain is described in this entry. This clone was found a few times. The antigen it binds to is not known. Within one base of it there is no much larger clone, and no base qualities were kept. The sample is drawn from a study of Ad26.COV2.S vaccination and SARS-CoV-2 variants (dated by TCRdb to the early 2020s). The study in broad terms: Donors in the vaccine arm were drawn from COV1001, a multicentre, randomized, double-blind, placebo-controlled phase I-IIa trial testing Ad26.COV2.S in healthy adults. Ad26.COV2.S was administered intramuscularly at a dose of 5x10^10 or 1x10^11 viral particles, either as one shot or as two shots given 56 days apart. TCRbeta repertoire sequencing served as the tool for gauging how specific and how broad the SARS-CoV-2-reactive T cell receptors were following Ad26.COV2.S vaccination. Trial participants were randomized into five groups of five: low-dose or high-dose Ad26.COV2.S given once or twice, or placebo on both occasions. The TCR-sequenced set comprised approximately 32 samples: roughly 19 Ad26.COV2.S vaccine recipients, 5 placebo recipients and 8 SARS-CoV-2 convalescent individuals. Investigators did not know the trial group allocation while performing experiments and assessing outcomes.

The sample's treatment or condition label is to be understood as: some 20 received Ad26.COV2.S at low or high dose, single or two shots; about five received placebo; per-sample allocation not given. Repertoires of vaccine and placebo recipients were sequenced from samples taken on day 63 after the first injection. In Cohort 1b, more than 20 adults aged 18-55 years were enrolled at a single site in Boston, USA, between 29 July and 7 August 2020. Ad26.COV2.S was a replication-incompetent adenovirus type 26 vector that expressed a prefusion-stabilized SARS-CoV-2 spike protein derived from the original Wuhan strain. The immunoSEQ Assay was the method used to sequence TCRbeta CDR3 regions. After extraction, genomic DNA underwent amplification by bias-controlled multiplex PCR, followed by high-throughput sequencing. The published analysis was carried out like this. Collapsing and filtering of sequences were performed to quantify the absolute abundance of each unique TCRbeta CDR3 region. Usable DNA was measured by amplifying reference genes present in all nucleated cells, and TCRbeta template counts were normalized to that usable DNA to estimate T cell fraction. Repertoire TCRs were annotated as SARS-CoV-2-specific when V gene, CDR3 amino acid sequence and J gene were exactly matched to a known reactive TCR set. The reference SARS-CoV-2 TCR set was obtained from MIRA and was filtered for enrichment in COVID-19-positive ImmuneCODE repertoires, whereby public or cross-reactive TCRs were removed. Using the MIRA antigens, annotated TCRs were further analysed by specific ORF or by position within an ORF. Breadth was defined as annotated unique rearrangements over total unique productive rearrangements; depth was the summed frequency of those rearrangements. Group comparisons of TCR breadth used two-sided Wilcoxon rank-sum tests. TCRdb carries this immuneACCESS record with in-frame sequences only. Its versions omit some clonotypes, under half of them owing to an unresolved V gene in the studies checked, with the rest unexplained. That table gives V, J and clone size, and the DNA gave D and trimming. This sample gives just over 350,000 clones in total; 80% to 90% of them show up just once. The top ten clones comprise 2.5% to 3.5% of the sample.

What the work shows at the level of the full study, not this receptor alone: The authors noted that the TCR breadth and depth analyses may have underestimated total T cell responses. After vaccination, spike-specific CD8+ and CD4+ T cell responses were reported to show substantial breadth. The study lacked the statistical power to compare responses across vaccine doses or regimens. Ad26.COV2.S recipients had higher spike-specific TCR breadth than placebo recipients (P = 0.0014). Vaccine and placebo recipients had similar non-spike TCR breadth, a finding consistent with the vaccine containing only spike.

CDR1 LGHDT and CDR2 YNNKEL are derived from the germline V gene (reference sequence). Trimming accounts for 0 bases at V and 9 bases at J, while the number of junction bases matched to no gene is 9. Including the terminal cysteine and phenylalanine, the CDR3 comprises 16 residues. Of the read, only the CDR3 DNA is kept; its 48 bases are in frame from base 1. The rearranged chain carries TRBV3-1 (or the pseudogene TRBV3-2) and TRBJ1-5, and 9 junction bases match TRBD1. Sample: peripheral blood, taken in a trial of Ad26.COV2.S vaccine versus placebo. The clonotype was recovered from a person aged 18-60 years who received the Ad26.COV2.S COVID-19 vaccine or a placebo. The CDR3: CASSQDPGTGRMPQHF. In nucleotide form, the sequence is TGTGCCAGCAGCCAAGACCCCGGGACAGGGCGGATGCCCCAGCATTTT.